Listed below are T cell receptor beta chains from one sample, sequenced in a study of blood T cells in healthy people across ages. In TCRdb, the 5' RACE reads were re-called with MiXCR into one record per CDR3 protein. Among about 780,000 distinct CDR3 sequences, 46% were seen once, and the ten largest hold around a sixth. Sequencing was performed on blood. Source of these receptors: a man at least 80 years old in good health. Each CDR3 is given without its conserved first and last residue. Fields, in order: V gene, clone size, J gene, CDR3 protein. Rows give clone size only sometimes, using once, few, many, or a class for an expanded clone.

TRBV10-3,few,TRBJ2-5,AIKAPVEETQY
TRBV12-3/TRBV12-4,-,TRBJ2-3,ASSSIRLAGTTDTQY
TRBV4-1,-,TRBJ1-4,ASRDSREKLF
TRBV13,few,TRBJ2-1,ASSFGLADNEQF
TRBV20-1,-,TRBJ2-1,SARFRGYSNEQF
TRBV2,few,TRBJ1-2,ASSERPPIGGYT
TRBV11-3,many,TRBJ2-3,ASSLEGDYLTDTQY
TRBV27,few,TRBJ2-7,ASSLSWTAYEQY
TRBV12-3/TRBV12-4,-,TRBJ2-1,ASSFGGKPYNEQF
TRBV5-1,-,TRBJ2-7,ASRRTSGGSYNEQY
TRBV11-1,few,TRBJ2-6,ASSLDGGGANVLT
TRBV12-3/TRBV12-4,-,TRBJ1-1,ASSLITSSGGAF
TRBV3-1,-,TRBJ2-5,ASSRSGGGETQY
TRBV25-1,few,TRBJ2-7,ARRQLILDQQY
TRBV15,-,TRBJ2-2,ATSDGDTGELF
TRBV29-1,-,TRBJ2-5,SVEDGGAGRVNEQY
TRBV6-2/TRBV6-3,-,TRBJ2-2,ASTGTTTGELF
TRBV24-1,-,TRBJ2-1,ATSDIALAGDREQF